The subject of this entry is one T cell receptor beta chain. The sample contains more than one DNA sequence encoding this CDR3. The CDR3 runs 15 residues. From germline, CDR1 is KGHDR and CDR2 SFDVKD. V lost 7 bases and J lost 4; bases outside the gene matches: 8. These data come from a study of blood T cell repertoires in COVID-19. Study-level information: T cells, B-cell-depleted T cells, or PBMCs provided the cDNA or gDNA that served as material.

How the authors handled the data: Amplified reference gene primers provided the basis for estimating nucleated cell counts. Assay used: immunoSEQ multiplex PCR; TCRdb lists only in-frame clones, some missing. V and J calls and clone size follow that table, whereas D and trimming were derived from the DNA. The profile shows fewer than 250,000 clones, around four fifths of them singletons. The clonotype was recovered from a woman aged 50 to 60 with acute or convalescent COVID-19. Sequencing used peripheral blood. This chain links TRBV24-1 with TRBJ2-1; 8 nucleotides agree with TRBD2. Here the CDR3 reads CATSGGTSGYNEQFF. The CDR3 coding sequence is TGTGCCACCAGCGGGGGGACTAGTGGTTACAATGAGCAGTTCTTC.